These T cell receptor beta chains were read from a single sample in a study of OX40 agonist ivuxolimab in advanced cancers. Data came from immunoSEQ multiplex PCR; TCRdb stores just in-frame clones and leaves some out. The sample shows some 110,000 clones, about 94% of them seen only once. Sequencing used CD4+ or CD8+ T cells sorted from blood, obtained in a trial of the OX40 agonist ivuxolimab. Receptors were obtained from an adult with an advanced solid tumor such as melanoma, head and neck, liver or kidney cancer. Both conserved end residues are part of each CDR3. D genes are given only for firm matches.

CAISVHQGGLDWTGELFF,TGTGCCATCAGTGTTCATCAGGGGGGGTTGGATTGGACCGGGGAGCTGTTTTTT,TRBJ2-2,.,TRBV10-3,18
CASSVVPDSLGEQYF,TGTGCCAGCAGCGTAGTCCCAGACAGCTTGGGGGAGCAGTACTTC,TRBJ2-7,.,TRBV9,15
CASSEKGELFF,TGTGCCAGCAGTGAGAAAGGGGAGCTGTTTTTT,TRBJ2-2,.,TRBV6-5,11
CASSSPQGAQTWEQYF,TGTGCCAGCAGTTCGCCACAGGGTGCTCAAACGTGGGAGCAGTACTTC,TRBJ2-7,.,TRBV28,16
CASSSSGVQGNEQFF,TGTGCCAGCAGTTCGAGCGGGGTCCAAGGCAATGAGCAGTTCTTC,TRBJ2-1,TRBD2,TRBV7-3,15
CASSLARAEAFF,TGTGCCAGCAGCTTGGCAAGGGCTGAAGCTTTCTTT,TRBJ1-1,.,TRBV5-6,12
CASCRASTSTGELFF,TGTGCCAGTTGTCGGGCCTCGACGTCCACCGGGGAGCTGTTTTTT,TRBJ2-2,.,TRBV19,15
CASSLSPGGTDTQYF,TGTGCCAGCAGCCTTTCGCCCGGGGGAACAGATACGCAGTATTTT,TRBJ2-3,.,TRBV13,15
CATLPYSGTVRASTDTQYF,TGTGCCACCCTACCTTATTCAGGGACTGTAAGGGCAAGCACAGATACGCAGTATTTT,TRBJ2-3,.,TRBV2,19
CASSRTGRDTQYF,TGTGCCAGCAGCCGGACAGGGAGAGATACGCAGTATTTT,TRBJ2-3,TRBD1,TRBV6-5,13
CASSGNRAFNEKLFF,TGTGCCAGCAGTGGCAACAGAGCTTTTAATGAAAAACTGTTTTTT,TRBJ1-4,.,TRBV25-1,15
CASSANDLYNSPLHF,TGTGCCAGCAGCGCCAACGACCTTTATAATTCACCCCTCCACTTT,TRBJ1-6,.,TRBV5-5,15